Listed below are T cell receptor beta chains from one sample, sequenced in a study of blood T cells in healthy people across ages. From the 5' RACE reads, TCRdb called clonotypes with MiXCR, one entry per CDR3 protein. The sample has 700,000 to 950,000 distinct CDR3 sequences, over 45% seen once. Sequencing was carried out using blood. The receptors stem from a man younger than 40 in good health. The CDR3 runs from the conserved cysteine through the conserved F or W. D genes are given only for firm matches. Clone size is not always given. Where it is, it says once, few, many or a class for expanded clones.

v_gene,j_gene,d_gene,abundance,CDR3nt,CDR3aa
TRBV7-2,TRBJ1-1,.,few,TGTGCCAGCGGGCAGGGGATCGGAGCTTTCTTT,CASGQGIGAFF
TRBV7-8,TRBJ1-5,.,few,TGTGCCAGCAGCCCCCGGCTCGTGAGCAATCAGCCCCAGCATTTT,CASSPRLVSNQPQHF
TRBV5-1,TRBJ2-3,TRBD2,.,TGCGCCAGCAGCTTGGCCGCGGGGGATAGCACAGATACGCAGTATTTT,CASSLAAGDSTDTQYF
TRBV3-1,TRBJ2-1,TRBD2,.,TGTGCCAGCAGCCCTTCACGGTCTAGCGGGGGAAACAATGAGCAGTTCTTC,CASSPSRSSGGNNEQFF
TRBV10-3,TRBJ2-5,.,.,TGTGCCATCAGCAACACGACTTTAGGGGGAGAGACCCAGTACTTC,CAISNTTLGGETQYF
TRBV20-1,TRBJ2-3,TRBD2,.,TGCAGTGCCCAACTAGCGGGCAACACAGATACGCAGTATTTT,CSAQLAGNTDTQYF
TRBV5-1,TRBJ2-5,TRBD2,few,TGCGCCAGCAGCTGGGGGACTAGTGGGGAGACCCAGTACTTC,CASSWGTSGETQYF
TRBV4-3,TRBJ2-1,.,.,TGCGCCAGCAGCCATCGGTCACCTTACAATGAGCAGTTCTTC,CASSHRSPYNEQFF
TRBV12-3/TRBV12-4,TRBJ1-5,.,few,TGTGCCAGCAGCCCAATTGGTCGGCCCCAGCATTTT,CASSPIGRPQHF
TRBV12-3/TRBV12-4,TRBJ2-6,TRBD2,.,TGTGCCAGCAGTTTGGGACTAGCGTCCGGGGCCAACGTCCTGACTTTC,CASSLGLASGANVLTF
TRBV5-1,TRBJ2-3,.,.,TGCGCCAGCAGCTTACGATCCAGGGGAGATACGCAGTATTTT,CASSLRSRGDTQYF
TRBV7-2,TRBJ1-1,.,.,TGTGCCAGCAGACAAAATCTCGACACTGAAGCTTTCTTT,CASRQNLDTEAFF
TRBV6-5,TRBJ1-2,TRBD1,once,TGTGCCAGCACTACGCGACAGGGTCCGGGCTGCACCTTC,CASTTRQGPGCTF
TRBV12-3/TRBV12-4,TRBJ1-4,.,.,TGTGCCAGCAGTCCCCGGCCAACAGGTGAAAAACTGTTTTTT,CASSPRPTGEKLFF
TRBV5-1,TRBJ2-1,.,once,TGCGCCAGCAGCTTGGCGGGGGTCGGAGTCAATGAGCAGTTCTTC,CASSLAGVGVNEQFF
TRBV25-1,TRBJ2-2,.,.,TGTGTCGACCCTTTTTTTTACCGGCGGAAAGGACACACCGGGGAGCTGTTTTTT,CVDPFFYRRKGHTGELFF
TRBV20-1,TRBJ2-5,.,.,TGCAGTGCCCTGAGCCAAGAGACCCAGTACTTC,CSALSQETQYF
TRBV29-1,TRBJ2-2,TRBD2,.,TGCAGCGCCGGGGGGGGGACCGGGGAGCTGTTTTTT,CSAGGGTGELFF
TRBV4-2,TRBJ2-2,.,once,TGTGCCAGCAGCCCCATGGGGGAGAACACCGGGGAGCTGTTTTTT,CASSPMGENTGELFF
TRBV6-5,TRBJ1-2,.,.,TGTGCCAGCAGCCAGGGAGTCGATAATGGCTACACCTTC,CASSQGVDNGYTF
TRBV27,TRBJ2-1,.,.,TGTGCCTGCCGGGACACTGGACGGAACAATGAGCAGTTCTTC,CACRDTGRNNEQFF
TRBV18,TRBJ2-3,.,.,TGTGCCAACTCACCATTGAACGCAGATACGCAGTATTTT,CANSPLNADTQYF
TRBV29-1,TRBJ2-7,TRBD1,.,TGCAGCGTGGGGATGACAGGGGGGTCCTACGAGCAGTACTTC,CSVGMTGGSYEQYF
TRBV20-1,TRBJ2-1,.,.,TGCAGTGAGGCTAGCGTTTACAATGAGCAGTTCTTC,CSEASVYNEQFF
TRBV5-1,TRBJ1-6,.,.,TGCGCCAGCAGCTTTGGGGAGCTTGGCTCACCCCTCCACTTT,CASSFGELGSPLHF
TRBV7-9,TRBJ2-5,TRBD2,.,TGTGCCAGCAGCTACAGGGACGGACTAGCGGAGTACTTC,CASSYRDGLAEYF
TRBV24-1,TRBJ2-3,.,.,TGTGCCACCAGCCCCCCGGGACGACTCAGCACAGATACGCAGTATTTT,CATSPPGRLSTDTQYF
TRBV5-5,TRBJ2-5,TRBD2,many,TGTGCCAGCAGCTTGGAGTCTTTGGGAGGGGCGGAGACCCAGTACTTC,CASSLESLGGAETQYF
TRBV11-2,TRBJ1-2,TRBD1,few,TGTGCCAGCAGCTTAGAAGCCTTAGGGGGCCGGTACTATGGCTACACCTTC,CASSLEALGGRYYGYTF
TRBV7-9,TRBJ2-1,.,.,TGTGCCAGCAGCTCTCCGGCGGGAAGCTCCTACAATGAGCAGTTCTTC,CASSSPAGSSYNEQFF
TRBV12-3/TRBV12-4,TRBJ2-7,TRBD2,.,TGTGCCAGCAGCCTCGGGGGGGTGTCTTCCGAGCAGTACTTC,CASSLGGVSSEQYF
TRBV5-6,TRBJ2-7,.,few,TGTGCCAGCAGCTCCGGGACTCGCTACGAGCAGTACTTC,CASSSGTRYEQYF
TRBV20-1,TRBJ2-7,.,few,TGCAGTGCTACCTCGGACAGAACTTACGAGCAGTACTTC,CSATSDRTYEQYF
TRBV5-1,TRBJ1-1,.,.,TGCGCCAGCAGAGTAGAGACAGGTTTGGCTTTCTTT,CASRVETGLAFF
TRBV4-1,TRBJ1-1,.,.,TGCGCCAGCAGCCGGGGACGTGTGGCTTTCTTT,CASSRGRVAFF
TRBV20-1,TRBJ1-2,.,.,TGCAGTGCTAGAGATGTGGACGGGTATGGCTACACCTTC,CSARDVDGYGYTF
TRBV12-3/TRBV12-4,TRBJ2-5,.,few,TGTGCCAGCGCCCGTAAGACCCAGTACTTC,CASARKTQYF
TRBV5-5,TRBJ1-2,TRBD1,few,TGTGCCAGCAGCTTGGCCGGCTCAGGGGGTTTTAACTATGGCTACACCTTC,CASSLAGSGGFNYGYTF
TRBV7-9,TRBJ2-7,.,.,TGTGCCAGCAGCTCCCGTGAAGGGGGTTTTAACGAGCAGTACTTC,CASSSREGGFNEQYF
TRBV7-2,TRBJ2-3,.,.,TGTGCCAGCAGCCAGCAGCGGAATTTGGCAGATACGCAGTATTTT,CASSQQRNLADTQYF
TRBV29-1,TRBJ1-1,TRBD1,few,TGCAGCGTCGCATTATACTTGGGGGACAGGGACACTGAAGCTTTCTTT,CSVALYLGDRDTEAFF
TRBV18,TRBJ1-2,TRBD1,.,TGTGCCAGCTCGCCGAATCCCGGGACAGCCTGCGGCTACACCTTC,CASSPNPGTACGYTF
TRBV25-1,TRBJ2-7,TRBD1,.,TGTGCCAGCCAGCCCCGCGGACAGGGGATCTACGAGCAGTACTTC,CASQPRGQGIYEQYF
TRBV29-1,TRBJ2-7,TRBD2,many,TGCAGCGTTGAGGTAGCGGGCTACGAGCAGTACTTC,CSVEVAGYEQYF
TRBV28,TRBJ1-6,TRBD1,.,TGTGCCAGCCGACTAAGGACAGGGCTTTCTTCCTATAATTCACCCCTCCACTTT,CASRLRTGLSSYNSPLHF
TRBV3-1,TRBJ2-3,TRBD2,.,TGTGCCAGCAGTAGGGTAGCGGGATTTCTAGATACGCAGTATTTT,CASSRVAGFLDTQYF
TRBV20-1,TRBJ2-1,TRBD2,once,TGCAGTGCTAGAATACCTAGCGGAGCCGCTTACAATGAGCAGTTCTTC,CSARIPSGAAYNEQFF
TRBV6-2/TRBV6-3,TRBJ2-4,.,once,TGTGCCAGCAGTTCCAGTGTAGCCAAAAACATTCAGTACTTC,CASSSSVAKNIQYF
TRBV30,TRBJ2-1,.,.,TGCGCCTGTGCCCGACTAGTCCATGAGCAGTTCTTC,CACARLVHEQFF
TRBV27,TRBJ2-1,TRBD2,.,TGTGCCAGCTACGGCAAGCGACTAGCGGGAGATGCGGATGAGCAGTTCTTC,CASYGKRLAGDADEQFF
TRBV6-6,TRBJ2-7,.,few,TGTGCCAGCAGTTACGGGGGACAAGTCTCCTACGAGCAGTACTTC,CASSYGGQVSYEQYF
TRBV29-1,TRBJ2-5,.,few,TGCAGCGTGCAGAGGGAGACCCAGTACTTC,CSVQRETQYF
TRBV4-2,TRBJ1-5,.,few,TGTGCCAGCAGCCAAGAGGTTCCTGGCAGGAAGAATCAGCCCCAGCATTTT,CASSQEVPGRKNQPQHF
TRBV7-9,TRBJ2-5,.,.,TGTGCCAGCAGCTTAAACAGGGTCGGAGAGCAGTACTTC,CASSLNRVGEQYF
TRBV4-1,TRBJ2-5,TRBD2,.,TGCGCCAGCAGCCAAGATGTGCTAGCGGGGGGTCACCAAGAGACCCAGTACTTC,CASSQDVLAGGHQETQYF
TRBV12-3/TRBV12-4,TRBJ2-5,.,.,TGTGCCAGCAGCCCAGGGGGGCTTTTGCTAGACCGGGTTGTGACCCAGTACTTC,CASSPGGLLLDRVVTQYF
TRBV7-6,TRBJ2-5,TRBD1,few,TGTGCCAGCAGCTTCCGGGCAGGGGGATTATCTGAAGAGACCCAGTACTTC,CASSFRAGGLSEETQYF